The 26 T cell receptor beta chains reported below all come from one sample, sequenced in a study of blood T cell repertoires in COVID-19. Repertoires were generated with immunoSEQ multiplex PCR, while TCRdb's copy carries only in-frame clones and drops some. The table shows 70,000 to 100,000 clones, with about four fifths occurring only once. Sequencing used peripheral blood. All receptors derive from a man aged 50 to 59 with active or convalescent COVID-19.

The V and J genes are TRBV9 and TRBJ2-3; 8 nucleotides agree with TRBD1. Germline loops: CDR1 SGDLS, CDR2 YYNGEE. The junction had 5 bases not matched to a gene; V was cut back by 0 bases and J by 2 bases. CDR3 length: 16 amino acids. CDR3 in amino acids: CASSVGGDRHTDTQYF. The CDR3 DNA follows: TGTGCCAGCAGCGTAGGGGGGGACAGGCACACAGATACGCAGTATTTT.

The sample holds a few counts of this clone. The chain combines TRBV18 with TRBJ2-4; D is uncertain. The CDR3 runs 13 residues. Germline V gene data show CDR1 as KGHSH and CDR2 as LQKENI. Trimming removed 1 base from V and 8 bases from J, with 9 bases in between. CDR3 DNA sequence: TGTGCCAGCTCACCACAGGAGTGGGACATTCAGTACTTC. This translates into CASSPQEWDIQYF.

This clone was seen only a few times. The chain uses TRBV4-1 and TRBJ2-1; 9 positions match TRBD1. Looked up from germline, CDR1 is MGHRA and CDR2 is YSYEKL. The CDR3 length is 16 residues. The V gene end was trimmed by 2 bases and the J gene end by 5 bases; junction bases not matched to a gene: 7. The CDR3, as DNA: TGCGCCAGCAGCCAAAGGACAGGGGCTAATAACAATGAGCAGTTCTTC. Protein: CASSQRTGANNNEQFF.

The V and J genes are TRBV28 and TRBJ2-5; D might be TRBD2 (6 bases). V lost 6 bases, J lost 5 bases, and 22 bases lay in between. Germline assignment: CDR1 MDHEN and CDR2 SYDVKM. The CDR3 is 16 residues long. CDR3 nucleotides: TGTGCCAGCAGCCCCATTCAATCGGGGGAATGGGAGACCCAGTACTTC. The encoded protein is CASSPIQSGEWETQYF.

The rearrangement uses TRBV19 and TRBJ1-6, with 8 bases that match TRBD1. Trimming at V came to 8 bases and at J to 6 bases, leaving 3 bases not matched to a gene. Looked up from germline, CDR1 is LNHDA and CDR2 is SQIVND (reference sequence). The CDR3 runs to 13 residues. The CDR3 DNA is TGTGCCAGTTCTACAGGGGGTAATTCACCCCTCCACTTT. Its translation is CASSTGGNSPLHF. The whole variable domain, filled in from reference TRBV19 and TRBJ1-6, reads DGGITQSPKYLFRKEGQNVTLSCEQNLNHDAMYWYRQDPGQGLRLIYYSQIVNDFQKGDIAEGYSVSREKKESFPLTVTSAQKNPTAFYLCASSTGGNSPLHFGNGTRLTVT.

The chain employs TRBV5-1 and TRBJ2-5; 11 bases map to TRBD2. J lost 3 bases, V lost 2 bases, and 0 bases had no gene match. CDR1 and CDR2 (germline): SGHRS, YFSETQ. CDR3 length: 14 residues. The CDR3 DNA reads as TGCGCCAGCAGCTTACTAGCGGGAGAAGAGACCCAGTACTTC. Residues: CASSLLAGEETQYF. Using reference TRBV5-1 and TRBJ2-5 for the parts outside the CDR3, the full variable domain is KAGVTQTPRYLIKTRGQQVTLSCSPISGHRSVSWYQQTPGQGLQFLFEYFSETQRNKGNFPGRFSGRQFSNSRSEMNVSTLELGDSALYLCASSLLAGEETQYFGPGTRLLVL.

V and J are TRBV4-2 and TRBJ1-5, with 9 bases fitting TRBD1. Germline trimming cut 0 bases from V and 7 bases from J; bases unmatched to any gene: 7. Germline CDR1 is LGHNA and CDR2 is YNFKEQ. The CDR3 is 16 amino acids. This CDR3 reads CASSQDLGQGEQPQHF. Here the CDR3 DNA reads TGTGCCAGCAGCCAAGATTTGGGACAGGGTGAGCAGCCCCAGCATTTT.

The CDR3 region has the DNA TGTGCCAGTAGCCGAACGGGGTTTGGGTACGAGCAGTACTTC. This encodes CASSRTGFGYEQYF. The rearrangement joins TRBV19 to TRBJ2-7; maybe TRBD2 (5 bases). CDR1 and CDR2 from the germline V gene are LNHDA and SQIVND (reference sequence). The ends were cut back, 6 bases at V and 4 bases at J, with 16 bases in the middle. The CDR3 runs 14 residues.

This clone was detected a few times. CDR3 amino acids: CASSATSGDPYEQYV. The CDR3 DNA follows: TGTGCCAGCAGCGCCACTAGCGGGGACCCCTACGAGCAGTACGTC. The chain is built from TRBV2 and TRBJ2-7; 10 nucleotides align to TRBD2. The V gene end was trimmed by 6 bases and the J gene end by 2 bases; junction bases not matched to a gene: 7. The germline V gene has CDR1 SNHLY and CDR2 FYNNEI. The CDR3 has 15 residues.

This clone was detected only once. This rearrangement joins TRBV7-2 to TRBJ2-2, with 9 bases that match TRBD1. Germline-derived CDR1 and CDR2 are SGHTA and FQGNSA. J lost 5 bases, V lost 5 bases, and 6 bases had no gene match. This CDR3 has 15 residues. CDR3 DNA sequence: TGTGCCAGCAGCCAGGACAGGGGATTAACCGGGGAGCTGTTTTTT. Amino acid sequence: CASSQDRGLTGELFF.

The chain links TRBV7-9 to TRBJ2-5, with D possibly matching TRBD1 (6 bases). The CDR3 has 14 amino acids. Deletions cut 5 bases from V and 5 bases from J, with 15 bases between. CDR1 SEHNR and CDR2 FQNEAQ come from the germline V gene (reference sequence). CDR3 DNA sequence: TGTGCCAGCAGCCGATACAGGGATGAGGAGACCCAGTACTTC. Amino acids: CASSRYRDEETQYF.

V gene TRBV6-6 combines with J gene TRBJ2-5; D perhaps matches TRBD1 (5 bases). There are 13 residues in the CDR3. Germline-derived CDR1 and CDR2 are MNHNY and SVGAGI (reference sequence). Trimming left V 7 bases short and J 2 bases short, with 11 bases between. The CDR3 reads CASTLGEQETQYF. Here the CDR3 DNA reads TGTGCCAGCACGCTAGGGGAACAAGAGACCCAGTACTTC.

V is TRBV2 and J is TRBJ2-7, with TRBD2 matching over 7 bases. Germline CDR1 SNHLY, CDR2 FYNNEI. V trimming: 7 bases; J trimming: 2 bases; junction bases outside the gene matches: 5. The CDR3 consists of 13 residues. The CDR3 sequence is CASTRGMTYEQYV. The DNA for the CDR3 is TGTGCCAGCACGCGGGGGATGACCTACGAGCAGTACGTC.

This chain joins TRBV29-1 and TRBJ2-5; 8 positions agree with TRBD1. The CDR3 spans 12 residues. J was trimmed by 7 bases and V by 4 bases; bases with no gene match: 5. The germline gives CDR1 SQVTM, CDR2 ANQGSEA. CDR3 sequence (DNA): TGCAGCGTTGGGGGGGACAGGACGACCCAGTACTTC. Translation: CSVGGDRTTQYF.

The chain has TRBV5-1 and TRBJ2-7, with D perhaps TRBD1 (6 bases). The CDR3 sequence is 15 residues long. Trimming pared 4 bases from V and 2 bases from J, leaving 16 bases between. Germline-derived CDR1 and CDR2 are SGHRS and YFSETQ. The CDR3 sequence is CASSQAPGDPYEQYF. The CDR3 nucleotides are TGCGCCAGCAGCCAGGCCCCAGGGGATCCCTACGAGCAGTACTTC. The full variable domain, in which reference TRBV5-1 and TRBJ2-7 provide the parts outside the CDR3, is KAGVTQTPRYLIKTRGQQVTLSCSPISGHRSVSWYQQTPGQGLQFLFEYFSETQRNKGNFPGRFSGRQFSNSRSEMNVSTLELGDSALYLCASSQAPGDPYEQYFGPGTRLTVT.

This clone was detected only once. This rearrangement joins TRBV7-9 to TRBJ1-6; no reliable D call. V lost 7 bases and J 8 bases, leaving 21 bases between the germline ends. The CDR3 is 16 amino acids. Germline V gene data show CDR1 as SEHNR and CDR2 as FQNEAQ (reference sequence). CDR3 in DNA: TGTGCCAGCACCCCCAGTGCGCGGTCTATGTATTCACCCCTCCACTTT. Translating it yields CASTPSARSMYSPLHF. The full variable domain, its missing parts supplied by reference TRBV7-9 and TRBJ1-6, is DTGVSQNPRHKITKRGQNVTFRCDPISEHNRLYWYRQTLGQGPEFLTYFQNEAQLEKSRLLSDRFSAERPKGSFSTLEIQRTEQGDSAMYLCASTPSARSMYSPLHFGNGTRLTVT.

The chain is built from TRBV15 and TRBJ2-3, with 12 bases fitting TRBD2. Germline V lookup: CDR1 LNHNV, CDR2 YYDKDF (reference sequence). The CDR3 sequence is 18 residues long. The J segment lost 0 bases and the V segment lost 1 base, leaving 5 bases of the junction unmatched. CDR3 bases: TGTGCCACCAGCAGAGGGGCTAGCGGGGGGGTCAGCACAGATACGCAGTATTTT. Amino acid sequence: CATSRGASGGVSTDTQYF. The full variable domain, with the rest looked up from reference TRBV15 and TRBJ2-3, is DAMVIQNPRYQVTQFGKPVTLSCSQTLNHNVMYWYQQKSSQAPKLLFHYYDKDFNNEADTPDNFQSRRPNTSFCFLDIRSPGLGDTAMYLCATSRGASGGVSTDTQYFGPGTRLTVL.

The chain links TRBV5-8 to TRBJ1-2, with TRBD1 matching 7 bases. Germline V CDR1 and CDR2: SGHTS, YDEGEE. This CDR3 is built from 14 residues. With V trimmed by 4 bases and J by 1 base, 4 bases remained unmatched. The CDR3 loop reads CASSGRGFNYGYTF. The CDR3 nucleotides are TGTGCCAGCAGCGGCAGGGGGTTTAACTATGGCTACACCTTC. Variable domain in full (rest from reference TRBV5-8 and TRBJ1-2): EAGVTQSPTHLIKTRGQQATLRCSPISGHTSVYWYQQALGLGLQFLLWYDEGEERNRGNFPPRFSGRQFPNYSSELNVNALELEDSALYLCASSGRGFNYGYTFGSGTRLTVV.

CDR3 in amino acids: CASSKLGPSYNEQFF. The CDR3 DNA reads TGTGCCAGTAGTAAATTGGGGCCTTCCTACAATGAGCAGTTCTTC. V usage is TRBV19 and J usage is TRBJ2-1; tentative D call: TRBD1 (5 bases). The CDR3 sequence is 15 residues long. The ends were cut back, 4 bases at V and 1 base at J, with 11 bases in the middle. The germline CDR1 and CDR2 sequences are LNHDA and SQIVND (reference sequence). Complete variable domain (other parts from reference TRBV19 and TRBJ2-1): DGGITQSPKYLFRKEGQNVTLSCEQNLNHDAMYWYRQDPGQGLRLIYYSQIVNDFQKGDIAEGYSVSREKKESFPLTVTSAQKNPTAFYLCASSKLGPSYNEQFFGPGTRLTVL.

The V and J genes are TRBV18 and TRBJ2-7; a weak D match, TRBD1 (5 bases). Germline V lookup: CDR1 KGHSH, CDR2 LQKENI. CDR3 size: 14 residues. V was trimmed by 0 bases and J by 6 bases, leaving 12 bases between them. The CDR3 reads CASSPPPGGAEQYF. The CDR3 nucleotides read TGTGCCAGCTCACCACCGCCGGGTGGGGCCGAGCAGTACTTC. Looking up the rest from reference TRBV18 and TRBJ2-7 gives the full variable domain: NAGVMQNPRHLVRRRGQEARLRCSPMKGHSHVYWYRQLPEEGLKFMVYLQKENIIDESGMPKERFSAEFPKEGPSILRIQQVVRGDSAAYFCASSPPPGGAEQYFGPGTRLTVT.

The V call is TRBV28, the J call TRBJ2-2; maybe TRBD1 (5 bases). The CDR3 consists of 14 residues. Germline V gene sequence: CDR1 MDHEN, CDR2 SYDVKM. Trimming shortened V by 6 bases and J by 2 bases, and 10 bases separated the two germline ends. The CDR3 sequence is CASRLDRNTGELFF. In DNA form, the CDR3 reads TGTGCCAGCAGATTAGACAGAAACACCGGGGAGCTGTTTTTT.

The chain employs TRBV29-1 and TRBJ1-4; a possible D gene is TRBD1 (5 bases). Germline V gene sequence: CDR1 SQVTM, CDR2 ANQGSEA. This CDR3 is built from 14 residues. The V and J ends lost 5 bases and 0 bases respectively, with 10 bases between them. CDR3 nucleotides: TGCAGCGTTAGGAAAGGGGCAACTAATGAAAAACTGTTTTTT. Its protein product is CSVRKGATNEKLFF. Supplemented by reference TRBV29-1 and TRBJ1-4, the full variable domain reads SAVISQKPSRDICQRGTSLTIQCQVDSQVTMMFWYRQQPGQSLTLIATANQGSEATYESGFVIDKFPISRPNLTFSTLTVSNMSPEDSSIYLCSVRKGATNEKLFFGSGTQLSVL.

The rearrangement uses TRBV4-1 and TRBJ2-2; 7 bases fit TRBD1. V lost 1 base, J lost 6 bases, and 5 bases stayed unmatched. The V gene's germline CDR1 is MGHRA and CDR2 YSYEKL. This CDR3 region has 15 residues. CDR3 sequence reads: CASSQGQGGAGELFF. DNA for the CDR3: TGCGCCAGCAGCCAAGGACAGGGCGGAGCCGGGGAGCTGTTTTTT.

V and J are TRBV5-1 and TRBJ2-3; 9 positions match TRBD2. CDR3 length: 19 residues. CDR1 is SGHRS, CDR2 YFSETQ, per germline. The junction had 12 bases not matched to a gene; V was cut back by 0 bases and J by 1 base. The CDR3 protein is CASSLGGVIAGDRTDTQYF. Here the CDR3 DNA reads TGCGCCAGCAGCTTGGGTGGGGTTATAGCGGGGGACCGCACAGATACGCAGTATTTT.

The V call is TRBV9, the J call TRBJ2-5; D gene ambiguous. Germline lookup yields CDR1 SGDLS and CDR2 YYNGEE. V was clipped by 0 bases and J by 5 bases, with 11 bases between them. The CDR3 runs to 14 residues. The CDR3 nucleotides are TGTGCCAGCAGCGTAGGAAGAACTACCGAGACCCAGTACTTC. Its protein product is CASSVGRTTETQYF.

This sequence joins TRBV11-2 and TRBJ2-1; the match to TRBD1 covers 10 bases. From germline, CDR1 is SGHAT and CDR2 FQNNGV. This CDR3 contains 15 residues. After removal of 6 bases from V and 4 bases from J, the junction contained 6 bases not matched to a gene. The CDR3 sequence is CASRSPGQGYNEQFF. CDR3 bases: TGTGCCAGCAGGAGTCCGGGACAGGGGTACAATGAGCAGTTCTTC. Complete variable domain (other parts from reference TRBV11-2 and TRBJ2-1): EAGVAQSPRYKIIEKRQSVAFWCNPISGHATLYWYQQILGQGPKLLIQFQNNGVVDDSQLPKDRFSAERLKGVDSTLKIQPAKLEDSAVYLCASRSPGQGYNEQFFGPGTRLTVL.